Shown below are 10 T cell receptor beta chains from a single sample sequenced in a study of blood T cell repertoires in COVID-19. Sequencing was performed with immunoSEQ multiplex PCR; in TCRdb, only in-frame clones are kept and a portion is missing. Seen here are some 340,000 clones, around 85% observed once, and the top ten hold roughly 3.9%. Sample: peripheral blood. The receptors here all came from a woman between 18 and 29 years old with acute or convalescent COVID-19.

The V and J genes are TRBV6-5 and TRBJ2-1; 11 nucleotides agree with TRBD2. J gave up 7 bases and V 3 bases, and 5 bases lay outside the gene matches. There are 15 residues in the CDR3. Germline assignment: CDR1 MNHEY and CDR2 SVGAGI. The CDR3 here is CASSYSLAGGNEQFF. As DNA, the CDR3 is TGTGCCAGCAGTTATAGTCTAGCGGGGGGTAATGAGCAGTTCTTC.

The CDR3 sequence is CASSRDSIYGYTF. The DNA of the CDR3 is TGTGCCAGCAGCCGGGACAGCATTTATGGCTACACCTTC. The J gene is TRBJ1-2, the V gene TRBV28; TRBD1 matches 7 bases. The ends lost 6 bases at V and 5 bases at J; junction bases unmatched: 6. The CDR3 sequence is 13 residues long. CDR1 and CDR2 (germline): MDHEN, SYDVKM.

This chain joins TRBV7-8 and TRBJ2-7; 8 bases align to TRBD2. This CDR3 is built from 16 residues. CDR1 SGHVS and CDR2 FQNEAQ come from the germline V gene. Losses at the gene ends were 4 bases for V and 0 bases for J; bases not matched to a gene: 8. The CDR3 DNA sequence: TGTGCCAGCAGCTCCGTGGGCGGGAGGTCCTCCTACGAGCAGTACTTC. It codes for CASSSVGGRSSYEQYF.

This rearrangement joins TRBV5-6 to TRBJ2-2; possible D gene TRBD2, 5 bases. The length of the CDR3 is 16 residues. Per germline, CDR1 SGHDT and CDR2 YYEEEE. V dropped 2 bases and J dropped 2 bases, with 13 bases sitting between them. The CDR3 bases are TGTGCCAGCAGCTTTGGACGGACTTTTAACACCGGGGAGCTGTTTTTT. Protein: CASSFGRTFNTGELFF.

V gene TRBV11-2 combines with J gene TRBJ2-6, with TRBD1 as a possible D gene (5 bases). CDR3 length equals 17 residues. The germline V gene encodes CDR1 SGHAT and CDR2 FQNNGV. Trimming shortened V by 5 bases and J by 0 bases, and 14 bases separated the two germline ends. As DNA, the CDR3 is TGTGCCAGCAGCCCGAGCCCAGGGAACTCTGGGGCCAACGTCCTGACTTTC. This gives the protein CASSPSPGNSGANVLTF.

This chain joins TRBV6-6 and TRBJ1-5; possible D gene TRBD1, 5 bases. The germline V and J ends were trimmed by 0 bases and 7 bases, with 10 bases remaining between them. Germline values: CDR1 MNHNY, CDR2 SVGAGI (reference sequence). The CDR3 is 14 amino acids. In DNA form, the CDR3 reads TGTGCCAGCAGTTACTCGCAGGGTGGACAGCCCCAGCATTTT. It translates to CASSYSQGGQPQHF.

V and J are TRBV18 and TRBJ2-1; 9 bases fit TRBD1. CDR3 length equals 17 residues. CDR1 and CDR2 from the germline V gene are KGHSH and LQKENI. Germline trimming cut 3 bases from V and 4 bases from J; bases unmatched to any gene: 10. The CDR3 is CASSPGPTGGAYNEQFF. The CDR3 nucleotides read TGTGCCAGCTCACCCGGCCCCACAGGGGGCGCTTACAATGAGCAGTTCTTC. The variable domain in full, completed from reference TRBV18 and TRBJ2-1, reads NAGVMQNPRHLVRRRGQEARLRCSPMKGHSHVYWYRQLPEEGLKFMVYLQKENIIDESGMPKERFSAEFPKEGPSILRIQQVVRGDSAAYFCASSPGPTGGAYNEQFFGPGTRLTVL.

J is TRBJ1-3 and V is TRBV9; D may be TRBD1 (6 bases). The CDR3 sequence is 12 residues long. Germline CDR1 reads SGDLS; CDR2 reads YYNGEE. The V end was cut by 7 bases, the J end by 7 bases, with 12 bases between. The CDR3 reads CASQGIRNTIYF. The CDR3, as DNA: TGTGCCAGCCAGGGGATTAGGAACACCATATATTTT.

The J gene is TRBJ1-5, the V gene TRBV5-6; 7 positions agree with TRBD1. This CDR3 has 15 residues. V was pared by 2 bases and J by 4 bases, with 6 bases of the junction left unmatched. Germline loops: CDR1 SGHDT, CDR2 YYEEEE. The CDR3 loop is CASSFRDSVNQPQHF. The CDR3 DNA follows: TGTGCCAGCAGCTTCCGGGACAGCGTTAATCAGCCCCAGCATTTT.

This clone was observed once. This rearrangement joins TRBV3-1 (or the pseudogene TRBV3-2) to TRBJ2-7; tentatively, D is TRBD2 (5 bases). The CDR3 has 16 amino acids. The germline V gene encodes CDR1 LGHDT and CDR2 YNNKEL (reference sequence). Between the trimmed V and J ends, which lost 1 base and 7 bases, there was a span of 20 bases. The CDR3 DNA reads as TGTGCCAGCAGCCAAGGGTCGGGCTTGTTAGCGTGGGAGCAGTACTTC. This codes for CASSQGSGLLAWEQYF.